Reported below is one TCR beta chain. Its antigen is unidentified. These data originate in a study of T cell repertoires in cytomegalovirus infection. Study context: CMV epitopes in the study were HLA-C-restricted (recently identified) and HLA-B-restricted (well studied). Based on public TCR beta signatures, there were indications of CMV infection and of a matching HLA type.

The study's findings and limits: There were carriers of CMV plus the relevant HLA, and cumulative public TCR beta family frequency identified them. The ex vivo response showed dominance by HLA-C-restricted CMV-specific TCR beta clonotypes.

The CDR3 runs 12 residues. Germline V gene data show CDR1 as SQVTM and CDR2 as ANQGSEA. Trimming took off 7 bases at V and 7 bases at J, with 14 bases between the two ends. Each CDR3 protein gets one entry after TCRdb re-called the reads with MiXCR. The sample includes fewer than 850,000 distinct CDR3 sequences, almost 30% of them seen just once. The TCR was taken from a human donor in good health (CMV status not recorded). Some clones in this sample may be carry-over from other donors' samples. The rearrangement links TRBV29-1 to TRBJ2-1; no definite D call. Specimen: cultured CD8+ T cells from PBMCs, collected from culture after CMV antigen stimulation. CDR3 protein: CSARTVWNEQFF. DNA for the CDR3: TGCAGCGCTAGGACGGTCTGGAATGAGCAGTTCTTC.